These 16 T cell receptor beta chains originate from one sample sequenced in a study of graft-versus-host responses after intestinal transplantation. No antigen is known for these receptors. Clones were sequenced by immunoSEQ multiplex PCR, and TCRdb holds only the in-frame ones, with some missing. The sample holds more than 100,000 clones, approximately 95% seen once. The specimen was unstimulated CD4+ T cells sorted from spleen or lymph node cells, collected before intestinal transplant. The receptors were sampled from a human donor who received an intestinal transplant.

The rearrangement joins TRBV19 to TRBJ2-1, with 9 bases that match TRBD1. V lost 6 bases, J lost 9 bases, and 9 bases stayed unmatched. Germline-derived CDR1 and CDR2 are LNHDA and SQIVND (reference sequence). This CDR3 has 14 residues. CDR3 residues: CASRRGQGYGEQFF. The CDR3 nucleotides are TGTGCCAGTAGGAGAGGACAGGGGTACGGTGAGCAGTTCTTC.

The CDR3 sequence is CASSSGTGINTGELFF. As DNA, the CDR3 is TGTGCCAGCAGCTCCGGGACAGGGATTAACACCGGGGAGCTGTTTTTT. The chain joins TRBV7-3 to TRBJ2-2, with 9 nucleotides matching TRBD1. Germline CDR1 and CDR2: SGHTA and FQGTGA. Trimming at V came to 4 bases and at J to 2 bases, leaving 5 bases not matched to a gene. The CDR3 length is 16 residues.

The chain joins TRBV10-3 to TRBJ1-1, with 8 bases matching TRBD1. Per germline, CDR1 ENHRY and CDR2 SYGVKD. Trimming at V came to 11 bases and at J to 4 bases, leaving 15 bases not matched to a gene. The CDR3 consists of 15 residues. CDR3 DNA: TGTGCCTCAAACCCAGGACAGGGTCTACCCACTGAAGCTTTCTTT. This codes for CASNPGQGLPTEAFF.

The J gene is TRBJ2-6, the V gene TRBV18, with 10 bases that match TRBD1. V dropped 1 base and J dropped 0; count of bases not matched to a gene: 9. The germline V gene encodes CDR1 KGHSH and CDR2 LQKENI. The CDR3 contains 20 residues. Here the CDR3 reads CASSPRATGGAVSGANVLTF. In DNA, the CDR3 is TGTGCCAGCTCACCACGAGCGACAGGGGGCGCGGTCTCTGGGGCCAACGTCCTGACTTTC.

The chain uses TRBV6-5 and TRBJ2-4, with 7 nucleotides matching TRBD1. Germline loops: CDR1 MNHEY, CDR2 SVGAGI. The V gene end was trimmed by 4 bases and the J gene end by 1 base; junction bases not matched to a gene: 4. CDR3 length: 15 residues. The CDR3 nucleotides read TGTGCCAGCAGTTCGGAACAGGGGGCCAAAAACATTCAGTACTTC. It specifies CASSSEQGAKNIQYF.

The V gene is TRBV10-1, the J gene TRBJ2-1; D is unclear. Between the trimmed V and J ends, which lost 5 bases and 5 bases, there was a span of 13 bases. CDR3 length: 14 amino acids. The V gene's germline CDR1 is WNHNN and CDR2 SYGVQD (reference sequence). CDR3 protein: CASSRARSNNEQFF. The DNA for the CDR3 is TGCGCCAGCAGTCGGGCTAGAAGTAACAATGAGCAGTTCTTC.

V gene TRBV14 combines with J gene TRBJ2-7, with a tentative D call TRBD1 (6 bases). This CDR3 comprises 15 residues. Trimming pared 0 bases from V and 1 base from J, leaving 10 bases between. CDR1 SGHDN and CDR2 FVKESK come from the germline V gene. The CDR3 bases are TGTGCCAGCAGCCAAGATTGGGGGCTATCCTACGAGCAGTACTTC. Protein product: CASSQDWGLSYEQYF.

The chain combines TRBV30 with TRBJ2-4; 8 bases fit TRBD2. Germline V lookup: CDR1 GTSNPN, CDR2 SVGIG (reference sequence). V trimming: 3 bases; J trimming: 0 bases; junction bases outside the gene matches: 10. CDR3 length equals 17 residues. The CDR3 here is CAWRAGVTAIAKNIQYF. CDR3 in DNA: TGTGCCTGGAGAGCGGGAGTAACAGCTATAGCCAAAAACATTCAGTACTTC.

The V gene is TRBV6-5, the J gene TRBJ1-4, with a tentative D call TRBD1 (5 bases). CDR3 length: 14 amino acids. V was trimmed by 6 bases and J by 0 bases, leaving 8 bases between them. In germline, CDR1 is MNHEY, CDR2 SVGAGI. The CDR3 bases are TGTGCCAGCAGCGACAGAGCAACTAATGAAAAACTGTTTTTT. Protein sequence: CASSDRATNEKLFF.

This clone is a singleton in its sample. The V gene is TRBV5-1, the J gene TRBJ2-3, with D hard to call. This CDR3 is 16 amino acids long. The germline V gene encodes CDR1 SGHRS and CDR2 YFSETQ. Trimming shortened V by 4 bases and J by 2 bases, and 17 bases separated the two germline ends. CDR3 amino acids: CASSPLGYFFTDTQYF. Written as DNA, the CDR3 is TGCGCCAGCAGCCCCCTTGGCTACTTTTTCACAGATACGCAGTATTTT.

Details on this clone: Other DNA sequences in this sample translate to the same CDR3. The chain employs TRBV18 and TRBJ2-3; D is unclear. The CDR3 covers 13 residues. The V end was cut by 0 bases, the J end by 1 base, with 2 bases between. CDR1 KGHSH and CDR2 LQKENI come from the germline V gene. The DNA for the CDR3 is TGTGCCAGCTCACCACCGGGCACAGATACGCAGTATTTT. It is translated as CASSPPGTDTQYF. Full variable domain (outside the CDR3, taken from reference TRBV18 and TRBJ2-3): NAGVMQNPRHLVRRRGQEARLRCSPMKGHSHVYWYRQLPEEGLKFMVYLQKENIIDESGMPKERFSAEFPKEGPSILRIQQVVRGDSAAYFCASSPPGTDTQYFGPGTRLTVL.

CDR3 bases: TGTGCCAGCACCCCTCCCTATGGCTACACCTTC. Amino acids: CASTPPYGYTF. The genes are TRBV6-5 and TRBJ1-2; no definite D call. The CDR3 covers 11 residues. Germline assignment: CDR1 MNHEY and CDR2 SVGAGI. V was trimmed by 7 bases and J by 4 bases, leaving 7 bases between them.

The chain combines TRBV5-8 with TRBJ1-5; D call uncertain. The germline V gene encodes CDR1 SGHTS and CDR2 YDEGEE. The CDR3 runs to 12 residues. The germline V and J ends were trimmed by 2 bases and 7 bases, with 7 bases remaining between them. CDR3 nucleotide sequence: TGTGCCAGCAGCTTATCGGGGCAGCCCCAGCATTTT. This translates into CASSLSGQPQHF.

V usage is TRBV11-2 and J usage is TRBJ2-3; 9 nucleotides line up with TRBD2. V was pared by 5 bases and J by 3 bases, with 15 bases of the junction left unmatched. This CDR3 has 18 amino acids. CDR1 is SGHAT and CDR2 is FQNNGV in the germline V gene. CDR3 in amino acids: CASSRRVSGRTGTDTQYF. CDR3 DNA: TGTGCCAGCAGCAGAAGAGTTAGCGGGAGAACGGGTACAGATACGCAGTATTTT.

The gene calls are TRBV28 and TRBJ1-5, with D perhaps TRBD1 (6 bases). CDR3 length: 17 residues. Germline values: CDR1 MDHEN, CDR2 SYDVKM. With 11 bases removed from V and 0 bases from J, the gap between germline ends came to 23 bases. The CDR3: CAGGAGEGWYSNQPQHF. In DNA form, the CDR3 reads TGTGCCGGGGGGGCAGGGGAAGGGTGGTATAGCAATCAGCCCCAGCATTTT.

The J gene is TRBJ2-6, the V gene TRBV5-1; unclear D gene. The V gene lost 4 bases and the J gene lost 0 bases, with 5 bases spanning the gap. This CDR3 is built from 14 residues. Germline-derived CDR1 and CDR2 are SGHRS and YFSETQ. The CDR3 DNA is TGCGCCAGCAGCCAGAGCTCTGGGGCCAACGTCCTGACTTTC. It yields the protein CASSQSSGANVLTF.